This TCR beta chain was documented in a study of CD8 T cells in Susac syndrome. RNA, at about 0.45 to 1 ug, was reverse transcribed with random hexamers. One entry per CDR3 protein, called by TCRdb with MiXCR from the immunoSEQ multiplex PCR reads. This table holds about 200,000 distinct CDR3 sequences, roughly 94% found once. The TEMRA cells underwent FACS enrichment, while the CD8+ and CD4+ T cells underwent negative isolation. The CDR3 runs 14 residues. V lost 1 base and J lost 2, with 8 bases in between. Germline lookup yields CDR1 ENHRY and CDR2 SYGVKD. This sequence was found in a human donor in good health. The sequencing sample was made of CD4+ T cells from PBMCs. The V and J genes are TRBV10-3 and TRBJ1-2; TRBD1 is a possible D gene (5 bases). CDR3 coding DNA: TGTGCCATCAGTGAGTGGGGGGGAAACTATGGCTACACCTTC. Translation gives CAISEWGGNYGYTF.